The 20 T cell receptor beta chains below were found in one sample sequenced in a study of technical replicates of blood from a handful of donors. Profiling relied on immunoSEQ multiplex PCR, and the TCRdb table lists in-frame clones only, not all of them. This table has some 60,000 clones, about nine tenths appearing once. Sequenced sample: PBMCs. The receptors here all came from a human donor in good health. Some clones in this sample may be carry-over from other donors' samples.

The V gene is TRBV15, the J gene TRBJ1-5, with TRBD1 matching over 7 bases. Germline assignment: CDR1 LNHNV and CDR2 YYDKDF (reference sequence). The CDR3 extends over 18 amino acids. V lost 3 bases and J lost 2; bases outside the gene matches: 13. This CDR3 reads CATSSGGSHGTGNQPQHF. Here the CDR3 DNA reads TGTGCCACCAGCAGCGGGGGATCGCATGGGACAGGCAATCAGCCCCAGCATTTT.

This clone appeared once. The chain joins TRBV6-5 to TRBJ1-4, with a weak D call TRBD1 (5 bases). The CDR3 spans 15 residues. CDR1 and CDR2 from the germline V gene are MNHEY and SVGAGI. Trimming removed 6 bases at V and 4 bases at J, with 15 bases between. CDR3 protein: CASSSGGTGNEKLFF. Here the CDR3 DNA reads TGTGCCAGCAGCTCTGGAGGGACGGGTAATGAAAAACTGTTTTTT.

The chain is built from TRBV7-2 and TRBJ2-2; 9 bases agree with TRBD1. CDR1 is SGHTA, CDR2 FQGNSA, per germline. The length of the CDR3 is 15 residues. The J segment lost 6 bases and the V segment lost 5 bases, leaving 7 bases of the junction unmatched. CDR3 sequence: CASSHTGGAAGELFF. Here the CDR3 DNA reads TGTGCCAGCAGCCATACAGGGGGCGCTGCCGGGGAGCTGTTTTTT.

The chain links TRBV9 to TRBJ2-1; 7 bases align to TRBD2. The junction had 10 bases not matched to a gene; V was cut back by 4 bases and J by 3 bases. The CDR3 loop spans 16 amino acids. Germline CDR1 is SGDLS and CDR2 is YYNGEE. The CDR3 nucleotides read TGTGCCAGCAGCCCCTCCGGGGCGGGGGACTACAATGAGCAGTTCTTC. It translates to CASSPSGAGDYNEQFF.

The chain carries TRBV10-3 and TRBJ2-7, with D maybe TRBD2 (6 bases). V dropped 4 bases and J dropped 7 bases, with 17 bases sitting between them. The CDR3 length is 14 residues. CDR1 and CDR2 (germline): ENHRY, SYGVKD. CDR3: CAISGGTTPWEQYF. The CDR3 DNA reads as TGTGCCATCAGTGGCGGGACGACCCCCTGGGAGCAGTACTTC.

The chain is built from TRBV10-3 and TRBJ1-5; 8 bases agree with TRBD1. V lost 3 bases and J lost 2; bases outside the gene matches: 6. The CDR3 consists of 16 residues. CDR1 is ENHRY and CDR2 is SYGVKD in the germline V gene. CDR3 in amino acids: CAISDTDRGGNQPQHF. The CDR3 DNA sequence: TGTGCCATCAGTGATACCGACAGGGGAGGCAATCAGCCCCAGCATTTT.

This chain links TRBV5-1 with TRBJ2-5; no definite D call. This CDR3 is 13 amino acids long. Germline V CDR1 and CDR2: SGHRS, YFSETQ. The V gene lost 1 base and the J gene lost 1 base, with 5 bases spanning the gap. The CDR3 region has the DNA TGCGCCAGCAGCTTGAGCGTCCAAGAGACCCAGTACTTC. Translating it yields CASSLSVQETQYF.

The gene calls are TRBV7-9 and TRBJ1-2, with 7 bases fitting TRBD1. The V gene's germline CDR1 is SEHNR and CDR2 FQNEAQ (reference sequence). The trim removed 7 bases at V and 4 bases at J, leaving 12 bases unmatched. This CDR3 spans 15 amino acids. The CDR3 DNA sequence: TGTGCCAGCACCCGAGGAGGGGGCCGGAGCTATGGCTACACCTTC. Protein product: CASTRGGGRSYGYTF.

The V call is TRBV5-1, the J call TRBJ1-1; unclear D gene. CDR1 is SGHRS and CDR2 is YFSETQ in the germline V gene. This CDR3 has 12 residues. V gave up 5 bases and J gave up 1 base, with 6 bases separating them. CDR3: CASRSENTEAFF. In nucleotides, the CDR3 is TGCGCCAGCAGATCAGAGAACACTGAAGCTTTCTTT.

The chain uses TRBV5-3 and TRBJ2-7; D possibly corresponds to TRBD2 (7 bases). TRBV5-3 is an ORF; its function is uncertain. This CDR3 is built from 16 residues. V dropped 7 bases and J dropped 1 base, with 21 bases sitting between them. The CDR3 region has the DNA TGTGCCAGACCCAAGGGGGGGGTCAGGACATCCTACGAGCAGTACTTC. Translation gives CARPKGGVRTSYEQYF.

V is TRBV4-2 and J is TRBJ2-2; the match to TRBD1 covers 7 bases. The germline V gene has CDR1 LGHNA and CDR2 YNFKEQ. This CDR3 is 16 amino acids long. Germline trimming cut 4 bases from V and 6 bases from J; bases unmatched to any gene: 11. The CDR3 DNA reads TGTGCCAGCAGCCCCGACAGGGATCAGGTGGCCGGGGAGCTGTTTTTT. Translating gives CASSPDRDQVAGELFF.

V is TRBV2 and J is TRBJ1-2; 7 positions agree with TRBD1. The CDR3 extends over 15 amino acids. Germline CDR1 is SNHLY and CDR2 is FYNNEI. V lost 5 bases, J lost 7 bases, and 13 bases stayed unmatched. In nucleotides, the CDR3 is TGTGCCAGCAGTAATAATCTTAGACAGGGCAGTGGCTACACCTTC. It specifies CASSNNLRQGSGYTF.

The chain is built from TRBV4-2 and TRBJ2-1, with TRBD2 identical over 9 bases. The CDR3 sequence is 14 residues long. Germline CDR1 is LGHNA and CDR2 is YNFKEQ. Losses at the gene ends were 4 bases for V and 7 bases for J; bases not matched to a gene: 5. The CDR3 sequence is CASSRGGAGNEQFF. CDR3 bases: TGTGCCAGCAGCCGCGGGGGGGCGGGGAATGAGCAGTTCTTC.

This clone was seen only a few times. The rearrangement joins TRBV5-4 to TRBJ1-1; unclear D gene. Germline V CDR1 and CDR2: SGHNT, YYREEE (reference sequence). There are 13 residues in the CDR3. The ends were cut back, 2 bases at V and 4 bases at J, with 9 bases in the middle. The CDR3 is CASSLGGTTEAFF. In nucleotides, the CDR3 is TGTGCCAGCAGCTTAGGAGGAACCACTGAAGCTTTCTTT.

The genes are TRBV19 and TRBJ2-1; 12 nucleotides match TRBD2. The CDR3 is made up of 16 amino acids. CDR1 and CDR2 (germline): LNHDA, SQIVND (reference sequence). V was pared by 2 bases and J by 4 bases, with 3 bases of the junction left unmatched. CDR3 bases: TGTGCCAGTAGTATACGACTAGCGGGGGTGTACAATGAGCAGTTCTTC. Residues: CASSIRLAGVYNEQFF.

The chain carries TRBV29-1 and TRBJ2-7; maybe TRBD1 (6 bases). CDR1 and CDR2 from the germline V gene are SQVTM and ANQGSEA. CDR3 length equals 13 residues. Trimming took 0 bases from V and 0 from J, leaving 6 bases between them. CDR3 DNA: TGCAGCGTTGAAGAGGGGGCCTCCTACGAGCAGTACTTC. This codes for CSVEEGASYEQYF.

This chain links TRBV5-4 with TRBJ2-3, with 13 bases fitting TRBD2. The CDR3 consists of 17 residues. Germline trimming cut 4 bases from V and 3 bases from J; bases unmatched to any gene: 8. The germline V gene encodes CDR1 SGHNT and CDR2 YYREEE (reference sequence). CDR3 DNA: TGTGCCAGCAGCATTTGGACTAGCGGGGGCGGGACAGATACGCAGTATTTT. Translation gives CASSIWTSGGGTDTQYF.

This clone occurred a few times. The V gene is TRBV7-9, the J gene TRBJ2-5; TRBD2 might be the D (7 bases). Germline V CDR1 and CDR2: SEHNR, FQNEAQ (reference sequence). The CDR3 covers 15 residues. Trimming removed 3 bases at V and 1 base at J, with 12 bases between. The CDR3 DNA sequence: TGTGCCAGCAGCTTCCTAGGGGGGGTCCAAGAGACCCAGTACTTC. Protein sequence: CASSFLGGVQETQYF.

V is TRBV11-2 and J is TRBJ2-2, with D possibly matching TRBD2 (7 bases). V was shortened by 4 bases and J by 3 bases, with 21 bases between the two germline ends. The CDR3 contains 18 residues. Germline CDR1 and CDR2: SGHAT and FQNNGV. In nucleotides, the CDR3 is TGTGCCAGCAGCTCCCACCGGGGGGCGGGGCGACACACCGGGGAGCTGTTTTTT. This gives the protein CASSSHRGAGRHTGELFF.

The V gene is TRBV4-3, the J gene TRBJ1-4; 7 bases line up with TRBD1. Germline CDR1 reads LGHNA; CDR2 reads YSLEER. CDR3 length: 15 amino acids. Trimming cost V 0 bases and J 5 bases; bases outside gene matches: 3. The CDR3, as DNA: TGCGCCAGCAGCCAAGATGCGGACAGGAATGAAAAACTGTTTTTT. Protein product: CASSQDADRNEKLFF.